This T cell receptor (beta chain) is from a study of T-cell memory formation after mild COVID-19. Germline V gives CDR1 SGHRS, CDR2 YFSETQ. The CDR3 is 14 residues long. V shed 4 bases and J 5 bases; nucleotides not matched to a gene: 5. Via MiXCR, TCRdb re-called the 5' RACE reads, giving one row per CDR3 protein. The table lists a few hundred thousand distinct CDR3 sequences, roughly an eighth of them singletons. This chain joins TRBV5-1 and TRBJ1-1, with TRBD1 matching over 10 bases. The sequenced material came from PBMCs or a T cell subset sorted from them (not recorded which). This clonotype originated in a man between 18 and 35 years old who had mild COVID-19 (a few samples of this study predate the infection). Cell type and time point are not known. The CDR3 sequence is CASSLGQGMTEAFF. CDR3 DNA: TGCGCCAGCAGCCTGGGACAGGGGATGACTGAAGCTTTCTTT.